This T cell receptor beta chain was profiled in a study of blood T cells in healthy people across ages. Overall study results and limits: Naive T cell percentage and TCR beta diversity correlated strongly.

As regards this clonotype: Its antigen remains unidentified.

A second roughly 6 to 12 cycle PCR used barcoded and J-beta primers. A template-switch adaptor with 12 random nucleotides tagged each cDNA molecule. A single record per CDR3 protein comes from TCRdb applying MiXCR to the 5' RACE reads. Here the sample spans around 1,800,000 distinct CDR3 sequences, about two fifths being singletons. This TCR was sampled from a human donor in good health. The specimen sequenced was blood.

The DNA for the CDR3 is TGTGCCAGCAGTTCCCCATCGTTTATGCTGAACACTGAAGCTTTCTTT. Its translation: CASSSPSFMLNTEAFF. The V and J genes are TRBV7-9 and TRBJ1-1; D not resolved. The V gene's germline CDR1 is SEHNR and CDR2 FQNEAQ (reference sequence). Trimming removed 6 bases at V and 0 bases at J, with 17 bases between. The CDR3 runs 16 residues.